The clone carrying this T cell receptor beta chain has more than one count but fewer than ten. These data belong to a study of blood T cells in healthy people across ages. For every donor, a draw yielded about 9.7 milliliters of peripheral blood. Germline trimming cut 1 base from V and 2 bases from J; bases unmatched to any gene: 6. The length of the CDR3 is 16 residues. From germline, CDR1 is LGHNA and CDR2 YNFKEQ. A second PCR of roughly 7 to 11 cycles used a sample-barcoded 5' primer and a J-beta primer mix. Tagging of each cDNA molecule was performed by a template-switch adaptor with 12 random nucleotides. Samples each returned at least 3 million CDR3-containing paired-end reads. TCRdb reprocessed the 5' RACE reads via MiXCR and lists one record per CDR3 protein. The data contain more than 750,000 distinct CDR3 sequences, almost 30% of them singletons. The same data also contributed to another study, on T cells of mothers and their children.

The sample consisted of blood. The chain recombines TRBV4-2 with TRBJ2-5; 8 bases align to TRBD2. This receptor was taken from a woman in her thirties or forties in good health. CDR3 in amino acids: CASSQGPGGRQETQYF. The CDR3, as DNA: TGTGCCAGCAGCCAAGGACCGGGGGGGCGGCAAGAGACCCAGTACTTC.